The 25 T cell receptor beta chains reported below all come from one sample, sequenced in a study of T cell changes during pregnancy in multiple sclerosis. Produced via immunoSEQ multiplex PCR; TCRdb's table is partial and in-frame only. Counted here are 30,000 or so clones, roughly 91% occurring once; the ten biggest clones make up approximately 3.9%. This specimen consisted of CD8+ T cells from peripheral blood mononuclear cells, obtained in the second trimester of pregnancy. The receptor set was obtained from a female donor in good health, enrolled as a control in a pregnancy study.

V is TRBV30 and J is TRBJ2-1; D not resolved. This CDR3 region has 17 residues. Trimming removed 0 bases from V and 0 bases from J, with 15 bases in between. Germline V gene sequence: CDR1 GTSNPN, CDR2 SVGIG (reference sequence). The DNA for the CDR3 is TGTGCCTGGAGTGTAGTTGCAGGTACTTACTCCTACAATGAGCAGTTCTTC. This encodes CAWSVVAGTYSYNEQFF. Based on the CDR3 plus reference TRBV30 and TRBJ2-1, the full variable domain is SQTIHQWPATLVQPVGSPLSLECTVEGTSNPNLYWYRQAAGRGLQLLFYSVGIGQISSEVPQNLSASRPQDRQFILSSKKLLLSDSGFYLCAWSVVAGTYSYNEQFFGPGTRLTVL.

The rearrangement links TRBV29-1 to TRBJ2-1, with 7 bases aligning to TRBD2. Germline V gene data show CDR1 as SQVTM and CDR2 as ANQGSEA. This CDR3 comprises 15 residues. Trimming at V came to 6 bases and at J to 3 bases, leaving 11 bases not matched to a gene. The CDR3 region has the DNA TGCAGCGTACCCGGGACTATGTCCCTCTACAATGAGCAGTTCTTC. Protein sequence: CSVPGTMSLYNEQFF.

This clone was recorded only once. This chain links TRBV5-1 with TRBJ2-3, with a tentative D call TRBD2 (6 bases). V shed 0 bases and J shed 5 bases, with 7 bases lying between them. Germline V gene lookup returns CDR1 SGHRS and CDR2 YFSETQ. This CDR3 contains 13 residues. The CDR3 region is CASSLGGVDTQYF. CDR3 bases: TGCGCCAGCAGCTTGGGGGGGGTAGATACGCAGTATTTT.

This clone has just one count. The chain couples TRBV7-3 to TRBJ2-5; 13 bases fit TRBD2. The CDR3 contains 16 residues. The V gene's germline CDR1 is SGHTA and CDR2 FQGTGA. Losses at the gene ends were 5 bases for V and 2 bases for J; bases not matched to a gene: 5. The CDR3 DNA is TGTGCCAGCAGCCCAACTAGCGGGGGGGGACAAGAGACCCAGTACTTC. The encoded protein is CASSPTSGGGQETQYF. The variable domain in full, with the rest retrieved from reference TRBV7-3 and TRBJ2-5, is GAGVSQTPSNKVTEKGKYVELRCDPISGHTALYWYRQSLGQGPEFLIYFQGTGAADDSGLPNDRFFAVRPEGSVSTLKIQRTERGDSAVYLCASSPTSGGGQETQYFGPGTRLLVL.

The CDR3 nucleotides read TGTGCCAGCAGCTACGGTCCATCAACGGGTGAGCAGTTCTTC. Its protein is CASSYGPSTGEQFF. The V gene is TRBV11-2, the J gene TRBJ2-1; no reliable D call. The CDR3 contains 14 residues. V was trimmed by 4 bases and J by 9 bases, leaving 16 bases between them. Germline CDR1 SGHAT, CDR2 FQNNGV.

The CDR3 coding sequence is TGTGCCAGCAGTCCCGGACAGGGGGCGGCTGGCTACACCTTC. Amino acid sequence: CASSPGQGAAGYTF. This rearrangement joins TRBV27 to TRBJ1-2; 11 bases fit TRBD1. Germline CDR1 and CDR2: MNHEY and SMNVEV (reference sequence). The CDR3 is made up of 14 amino acids. V shed 5 bases and J 7 bases; nucleotides not matched to a gene: 6.

V and J are TRBV13 and TRBJ1-1, with a possible D match to TRBD1 (5 bases). The ends were cut back, 6 bases at V and 3 bases at J, with 14 bases in the middle. The germline CDR1 and CDR2 sequences are PRHDT and FYEKMQ (reference sequence). The CDR3 totals 14 residues. CDR3 loop: CASSFGQGHTEAFF. The CDR3, as DNA: TGTGCCAGCAGTTTCGGACAAGGGCACACTGAAGCTTTCTTT.

This chain joins TRBV9 and TRBJ2-4; 9 nucleotides match TRBD2. This CDR3 spans 15 amino acids. Germline V gene sequence: CDR1 SGDLS, CDR2 YYNGEE. The V segment lost 0 bases and the J segment 9 bases; nucleotides outside the gene matches: 7. CDR3 amino acids: CASSVVAGGPGIQYF. The CDR3 DNA reads as TGTGCCAGCAGCGTAGTTGCGGGGGGGCCAGGCATTCAGTACTTC.

In this sample, this clone turned up once. V gene TRBV4-3 combines with J gene TRBJ2-7, with 9 bases that match TRBD2. CDR3 size: 19 residues. Germline CDR1 and CDR2: LGHNA and YSLEER. Trimming cost V 0 bases and J 3 bases; bases outside gene matches: 15. CDR3 sequence reads: CASSQEPRDPSGNNYEQYF. The CDR3 DNA follows: TGCGCCAGCAGCCAAGAACCCCGGGACCCTAGCGGGAACAACTACGAGCAGTACTTC.

The chain is built from TRBV7-9 and TRBJ2-3, with TRBD2 identical over 8 bases. Germline loops: CDR1 SEHNR, CDR2 FQNEAQ (reference sequence). The CDR3 contains 15 residues. Trimming removed 4 bases from V and 2 bases from J; junction bases left unmatched: 5. CDR3 bases: TGTGCCAGCAGCTCGCGGGGGGATTACACAGATACGCAGTATTTT. This codes for CASSSRGDYTDTQYF.

With regard to this clone: This sequence may be a read error, since a much larger clone differs from it by one base. The chain carries TRBV6-4 and TRBJ2-2, with D tentatively TRBD2 (6 bases). The CDR3 runs to 16 residues. The V end lost 4 bases, the J end lost 5 bases, and 17 bases lay between the germline ends. Per germline, CDR1 MRHNA and CDR2 SNTAGT. The CDR3 DNA reads as TGTGCCAGCAGTGGCTTTGGGGGGAGTGATACCGGGGAGCTGTTTTTT. This gives the protein CASSGFGGSDTGELFF.

This sequence joins TRBV4-3 and TRBJ1-2, with 10 positions matching TRBD1. Trimming at V came to 2 bases and at J to 6 bases, leaving 3 bases not matched to a gene. CDR3 length equals 14 residues. Germline loops: CDR1 LGHNA, CDR2 YSLEER. CDR3 nucleotide sequence: TGCGCCAGCAGCCAAAAAGGGACAGGGGATGGCTACACCTTC. This translates into CASSQKGTGDGYTF.

V is TRBV9 and J is TRBJ2-1; 9 nucleotides agree with TRBD2. The CDR3 loop spans 15 amino acids. J lost 8 bases, V lost 0 bases, and 6 bases had no gene match. Germline V lookup: CDR1 SGDLS, CDR2 YYNGEE. Here the CDR3 DNA reads TGTGCCAGCAGCGTAGGACCGGGACTAGCCTATGAGCAGTTCTTC. Encoded protein: CASSVGPGLAYEQFF.

The genes are TRBV7-6 and TRBJ1-1; TRBD1 might be the D (5 bases). The CDR3 loop spans 15 amino acids. Germline assignment: CDR1 SGHVS and CDR2 FNYEAQ. With 4 bases removed from V and 4 bases from J, the gap between germline ends came to 16 bases. The CDR3 here is CASSWGVGDLTEAFF. Here the CDR3 DNA reads TGTGCCAGCAGCTGGGGGGTCGGGGATCTCACTGAAGCTTTCTTT.

The chain has TRBV4-2 and TRBJ2-3, with 15 bases identical to TRBD2. From germline, CDR1 is LGHNA and CDR2 YNFKEQ. The CDR3 extends over 16 amino acids. V was pared by 1 base and J by 6 bases, with 2 bases of the junction left unmatched. CDR3 coding DNA: TGTGCCAGCAGCCAAGGGACTAGCGGGGGGGCCGATACGCAGTATTTT. Translating gives CASSQGTSGGADTQYF.

Only one count was recorded for this clone. This chain uses TRBV5-1 with TRBJ2-2, with TRBD1 matching 9 bases. The length of the CDR3 is 13 residues. Germline CDR1 and CDR2: SGHRS and YFSETQ. The junction had 2 bases not matched to a gene; V was cut back by 4 bases and J by 7 bases. CDR3 region: CASSRTGVGELFF. CDR3 DNA: TGCGCCAGCAGCAGGACAGGGGTCGGGGAGCTGTTTTTT.

The chain is built from TRBV7-2 and TRBJ2-1; D is ambiguous. The CDR3 has 13 amino acids. Germline-derived CDR1 and CDR2 are SGHTA and FQGNSA. Between the trimmed V and J ends, which lost 1 base and 3 bases, there was a span of 4 bases. The CDR3 region is CASSLDSYNEQFF. CDR3 sequence (DNA): TGTGCCAGCAGCTTAGACAGCTACAATGAGCAGTTCTTC.

In this sample, this clone turned up once. The rearrangement links TRBV7-9 to TRBJ2-7; possibly TRBD1 for D (8 bases). The germline V and J ends were trimmed by 5 bases and 6 bases, with 14 bases remaining between them. The CDR3 sequence is 13 residues long. Germline lookup yields CDR1 SEHNR and CDR2 FQNEAQ (reference sequence). CDR3 region: CASSQQGGFEQYF. The CDR3, as DNA: TGTGCCAGCAGCCAACAGGGGGGGTTCGAGCAGTACTTC.

This chain joins TRBV10-3 and TRBJ2-5, with 8 positions matching TRBD1. CDR3 length: 13 residues. The ends lost 6 bases at V and 5 bases at J; junction bases unmatched: 5. Germline assignment: CDR1 ENHRY and CDR2 SYGVKD. The CDR3 loop is CAISLDREETQYF. As DNA, the CDR3 is TGTGCCATCAGCCTGGACAGGGAGGAGACCCAGTACTTC.

This chain uses TRBV29-1 with TRBJ2-7; tentative D call: TRBD1 (5 bases). V was trimmed by 6 bases and J by 0 bases, leaving 15 bases between them. Germline V gene data show CDR1 as SQVTM and CDR2 as ANQGSEA. CDR3 length equals 14 residues. The CDR3 region is CSVEAQGVSYEQYF. Written as DNA, the CDR3 is TGCAGCGTCGAGGCCCAGGGTGTCTCCTACGAGCAGTACTTC.

The chain is built from TRBV30 and TRBJ1-2; 9 bases match TRBD1. CDR3 length equals 15 residues. Unmatched junction bases numbered 10, after V lost 2 bases and J lost 6 bases. Per germline, CDR1 GTSNPN and CDR2 SVGIG (reference sequence). CDR3: CAWSPGTGWDDGYTF. DNA of the CDR3: TGTGCCTGGAGTCCGGGGACAGGGTGGGATGATGGCTACACCTTC. The full variable domain, rest sourced from reference TRBV30 and TRBJ1-2, is SQTIHQWPATLVQPVGSPLSLECTVEGTSNPNLYWYRQAAGRGLQLLFYSVGIGQISSEVPQNLSASRPQDRQFILSSKKLLLSDSGFYLCAWSPGTGWDDGYTFGSGTRLTVV.

V is TRBV6-1 and J is TRBJ2-7, with D uncertain. Trimming took 2 bases from V and 4 from J, leaving 15 bases between them. This CDR3 has 15 residues. CDR1 MNHNS and CDR2 SASEGT come from the germline V gene. CDR3 DNA: TGTGCCAGCAGTGAATGGTGGCAGCAGGTTTACGAGCAGTACTTC. Translating it yields CASSEWWQQVYEQYF.

V is TRBV15 and J is TRBJ2-4, with 9 bases matching TRBD1. The germline gives CDR1 LNHNV, CDR2 YYDKDF (reference sequence). The CDR3 is 14 residues long. The J segment lost 7 bases and the V segment lost 6 bases, leaving 7 bases of the junction unmatched. Written as DNA, the CDR3 is TGTGCCACCAGGATATTGACAGGGGGGAACATTCAGTACTTC. It is translated as CATRILTGGNIQYF.

V usage is TRBV29-1 and J usage is TRBJ2-1; D perhaps matches TRBD1 (6 bases). This CDR3 contains 13 residues. With 8 bases removed from V and 7 bases from J, the gap between germline ends came to 18 bases. Germline-derived CDR1 and CDR2 are SQVTM and ANQGSEA. CDR3 DNA sequence: TGCAGCACAATACAGGGCATCTTGAATGAGCAGTTCTTC. Residues: CSTIQGILNEQFF.

The J gene is TRBJ2-3, the V gene TRBV6-4; 12 bases map to TRBD2. This CDR3 region has 16 residues. The J segment lost 3 bases and the V segment lost 2 bases, leaving 3 bases of the junction unmatched. Germline V lookup: CDR1 MRHNA, CDR2 SNTAGT. The CDR3 DNA reads as TGTGCCAGCAGTGACACCGGGACTAGCGGGACAGATACGCAGTATTTT. Amino acids: CASSDTGTSGTDTQYF.